This T cell receptor (beta chain) was observed in a study of T cells after posttransplantation cyclophosphamide (dated by TCRdb to 2015 to 2016). Study-level background: Using TRB sequencing, the study followed how the T cell repertoire rebuilt after myeloablative bone marrow transplantation with posttransplantation cyclophosphamide given as GVHD prophylaxis. Samples from about 33 PTCy-treated patients and 15 to 20 related bone marrow donors of those patients were subjected to antigen receptor sequencing. TRB sequencing was performed on blood from all 34 PTCy patients with 1-year posttransplant specimens. Because TRA and TRB clonality correlated tightly in about 9 samples, the subsequent TCR analyses were limited to TRB only. In 3 patients, up to 3 additional blood samples taken between 2 and 5.2 years after transplant also underwent TRB sequencing, as did pretransplant blood from a handful of patients. Public TRB sequences were compared against a database of over 3,000 sequences linked to responses to pathogens, tumor antigens, self-antigens and alloantigens. Beyond this particular receptor, the publication reports: At 1-2 months, donor-recipient similarity was low but rose over the first year, and the later blood repertoires were often dominated by donor CD8+ memory clones. The TRB repertoires of T cells infiltrating skin or the GI tract showed only limited overlap with the TRB repertoires found in blood. Across the approximately 42 patients, TRB clonality was highly associated with recipient CMV seropositivity and CMV reactivation, and diversity with PTCy was similar to that in the CNI/methotrexate controls.

The PTCy-treated patients were drawn from a prospective, multi-institutional clinical trial. Peripheral blood and bone marrow mononuclear cells were isolated by Ficoll-Hypaque density centrifugation and were cryopreserved. Genomic DNA was the input for TRB sequencing, which was run either with the immunoSEQ assay at survey resolution or with the hsTCRB kit. On the study's bioinformatics: Initial read processing used immunoSEQ software, and repertoire analyses used the LymphoSeq R package. Clonality was computed as 1 minus normalized Shannon entropy; Gini coefficient was also calculated for each TRB dataset. To infer phenotypes in unsorted samples, TRB sequences from sorted subsets of the recipient or donor were mapped onto the unsorted samples of the same recipient. Sourced from immuneACCESS, this table was stored by TCRdb with only in-frame sequences that have V and J called. A share of the clones is absent; for the studies checked, an unresolved V gene accounts for under half, and the remainder has no known explanation. D and trimming come from the DNA, and the V and J calls and clone size come from that table. This sample comprises about 53,000 clones, 85% to 90% of them detected only once. Approximately 2.6% of the sample is held by the ten biggest clonotypes.

Worth noting for this clone: Its recognized antigen is unknown. No much larger clone is present one base from it, and per-base qualities are unavailable.

CDR1 MNHEY and CDR2 SMNVEV were looked up in the germline V gene (reference sequence). Relative to germline, V is 6 bases shorter and J is 11 bases shorter, with 14 bases between their ends. From the cysteine through the phenylalanine, the CDR3 covers 11 amino acids. Only the CDR3 DNA stays, 33 bases, in frame from base 1. This sequence originates from a man aged 25-45 years with a blood cancer, CMV-positive, and with a related stem cell donor. Here the chain combines TRBV27 and TRBJ2-7; TRBD2 could be the D gene, as 6 bases match. Sample: PBMCs. CDR3 sequence: CASSAPGEEYF. The DNA is as follows: TGTGCCAGCAGCGCCCCTGGGGAGGAGTACTTC.